The 20 T cell receptor beta chains below were found in one sample sequenced in a study of shared clonotypes between healthy human individuals. Sequenced by immunoSEQ multiplex PCR; TCRdb stores in-frame clones only, minus some. In the table there are 2 million to 2.5 million clones, roughly 90% of which are singletons. Sequenced input: naive CD4+ T cells from PBMCs. Subset given: CD45RA+ positively selected. The receptors were gathered from a man younger than 35 in good health. Some clones in this sample may be carry-over from other donors' samples.

The rearrangement uses TRBV18 and TRBJ2-1; 11 bases map to TRBD2. With 8 bases clipped from V and 8 bases from J, the junction kept 8 bases outside the gene matches. Germline V gene sequence: CDR1 KGHSH, CDR2 LQKENI. There are 14 residues in the CDR3. The CDR3 nucleotides read TGTGCCAGCCCGTTAGCGGGAGGGTCGGATGAGCAGTTCTTC. Amino acid sequence: CASPLAGGSDEQFF.

In regard to this clone: Other nucleotide sequences from this sample produce the same CDR3. This chain links TRBV7-2 with TRBJ2-1, with a weak D call TRBD1 (6 bases). Germline assignment: CDR1 SGHTA and CDR2 FQGNSA. The V end was cut by 5 bases, the J end by 2 bases, with 10 bases between. The CDR3 consists of 14 residues. The CDR3 DNA reads TGTGCCAGCAGCCCGGGACACACCTACAATGAGCAGTTCTTC. It specifies CASSPGHTYNEQFF.

The chain links TRBV9 to TRBJ2-2; D gene unclear. V was pared by 3 bases and J by 7 bases, with 16 bases between. The CDR3 is 15 residues long. Germline V gives CDR1 SGDLS, CDR2 YYNGEE. The CDR3 DNA is TGTGCCAGCAGCGCCACGGGCTCCACAAGCGGGGAGCTGTTTTTT. It translates to CASSATGSTSGELFF. Using reference TRBV9 and TRBJ2-2 for the parts outside the CDR3, the full variable domain is DSGVTQTPKHLITATGQRVTLRCSPRSGDLSVYWYQQSLDQGLQFLIQYYNGEERAKGNILERFSAQQFPDLHSELNLSSLELGDSALYFCASSATGSTSGELFFGEGSRLTVL.

The rearrangement uses TRBV30 and TRBJ1-1; weak D call: TRBD1 (5 bases). V lost 2 bases and J 4 bases, leaving 14 bases between the germline ends. Germline-derived CDR1 and CDR2 are GTSNPN and SVGIG (reference sequence). The CDR3 totals 14 residues. The CDR3 region is CAWSRSGAGTEAFF. The CDR3 DNA sequence: TGTGCCTGGAGTAGGTCTGGGGCGGGCACTGAAGCTTTCTTT.

This chain links TRBV18 with TRBJ1-5; D is unclear. The CDR3 has 13 residues. CDR1 KGHSH and CDR2 LQKENI come from the germline V gene. Trimming cost V 3 bases and J 7 bases, with 10 bases left between them. The CDR3 nucleotides are TGTGCCAGCTCACCTGGGTTGCTCCAGCCCCAGCATTTT. Protein product: CASSPGLLQPQHF.

The V call is TRBV12-1, the J call TRBJ2-4; TRBD2, as called in the table, went unchecked against the DNA. TRBV12-1 is an annotated pseudogene. The CDR3 is 19 amino acids. The CDR3 DNA reads as TGTGCCAGCAGCCGGCTGCCTAGGGGACTAACCCTAGCCAAAAACATTCAGTACTTC. Translating it yields CASSRLPRGLTLAKNIQYF.

The chain is built from TRBV9 and TRBJ1-2; TRBD1 matches at 11 bases. The V gene end was trimmed by 0 bases and the J gene end by 4 bases; junction bases not matched to a gene: 8. Germline loops: CDR1 SGDLS, CDR2 YYNGEE. The length of the CDR3 is 17 residues. This CDR3 is CASSVGARTGGFYGYTF. DNA of the CDR3: TGTGCCAGCAGCGTAGGAGCCCGGACAGGGGGCTTCTATGGCTACACCTTC.

The rearrangement links TRBV7-9 to TRBJ2-3; 10 nucleotides align to TRBD2. This CDR3 is built from 17 residues. Germline V gene sequence: CDR1 SEHNR, CDR2 FQNEAQ (reference sequence). J gave up 3 bases and V 4 bases, and 10 bases lay outside the gene matches. CDR3 coding DNA: TGTGCCAGCAGCTCGGGCCCTAGCGGGAGCTCGACAGATACGCAGTATTTT. This encodes CASSSGPSGSSTDTQYF.

The chain joins TRBV5-4 to TRBJ2-7; the match to TRBD2 covers 12 bases. Trimming removed 2 bases from V and 6 bases from J; junction bases left unmatched: 18. The CDR3 spans 19 residues. CDR1 is SGHNT and CDR2 is YYREEE in the germline V gene (reference sequence). This CDR3 is CASSFMSSGRARETREQYF. DNA of the CDR3: TGTGCCAGCAGCTTTATGTCTAGCGGGAGGGCAAGGGAGACCCGCGAGCAGTACTTC.

The rearrangement joins TRBV18 to TRBJ1-1; weak D call: TRBD1 (6 bases). This CDR3 comprises 14 residues. With 8 bases removed from V and 5 bases from J, the gap between germline ends came to 18 bases. Germline values: CDR1 KGHSH, CDR2 LQKENI. The CDR3 sequence: CASTLQGSGTEAFF. The CDR3, as DNA: TGTGCCAGCACCCTACAGGGATCGGGGACTGAAGCTTTCTTT.

The V and J genes are TRBV5-8 and TRBJ1-5, with 7 bases aligning to TRBD1. Germline assignment: CDR1 SGHTS and CDR2 YDEGEE. The CDR3 has 14 amino acids. Trimming cost V 4 bases and J 5 bases; bases outside gene matches: 6. The CDR3 DNA reads TGTGCCAGCAGCCCCGGGACAGCTTATCAGCCCCAGCATTTT. Protein: CASSPGTAYQPQHF. Variable domain in full (rest from reference TRBV5-8 and TRBJ1-5): EAGVTQSPTHLIKTRGQQATLRCSPISGHTSVYWYQQALGLGLQFLLWYDEGEERNRGNFPPRFSGRQFPNYSSELNVNALELEDSALYLCASSPGTAYQPQHFGDGTRLSIL.

CDR3 in DNA: TGTGCCAGCTCAGCAATAGCGGGACCTAGCACAGATACGCAGTATTTT. Amino acid sequence: CASSAIAGPSTDTQYF. The chain carries TRBV18 and TRBJ2-3, with TRBD2 matching over 8 bases. V lost 5 bases, J lost 0 bases, and 7 bases stayed unmatched. The CDR3 contains 16 residues. Germline assignment: CDR1 KGHSH and CDR2 LQKENI.

Worth noting for this clone: The sample carries other DNA sequences with the same CDR3. The chain links TRBV7-3 to TRBJ2-1, with D tentatively TRBD2 (5 bases). The CDR3 runs 14 residues. Germline CDR1 reads SGHTA; CDR2 reads FQGTGA. Deletions cut 5 bases from V and 3 bases from J, with 11 bases between. CDR3 nucleotides: TGTGCCAGCAGCCCCAGTGGGAGCTACAATGAGCAGTTCTTC. Protein product: CASSPSGSYNEQFF. Full variable domain (outside the CDR3, taken from reference TRBV7-3 and TRBJ2-1): GAGVSQTPSNKVTEKGKYVELRCDPISGHTALYWYRQSLGQGPEFLIYFQGTGAADDSGLPNDRFFAVRPEGSVSTLKIQRTERGDSAVYLCASSPSGSYNEQFFGPGTRLTVL.

The chain is built from TRBV6-1 and TRBJ2-3; the D gene is possibly TRBD1 (6 bases). This CDR3 has 13 residues. Germline CDR1 is MNHNS and CDR2 is SASEGT. V gave up 6 bases and J gave up 6 bases, with 13 bases separating them. The CDR3 DNA follows: TGTGCCAGCAGACAAACAGGACAGGATACGCAGTATTTT. Translated, it gives CASRQTGQDTQYF.

The rearrangement links TRBV27 to TRBJ2-5; TRBD2 is a possible D gene (5 bases). The CDR3 loop spans 15 amino acids. The V end lost 2 bases, the J end lost 1 base, and 11 bases lay between the germline ends. Germline V gene data show CDR1 as MNHEY and CDR2 as SMNVEV (reference sequence). The CDR3, as DNA: TGTGCCAGCAGTTTAACGAGGGAGTTCCAAGAGACCCAGTACTTC. This sequence encodes CASSLTREFQETQYF.

This clone was observed a single time. V and J are TRBV6-1 and TRBJ1-2; D is perhaps TRBD1 (6 bases). CDR1 MNHNS and CDR2 SASEGT come from the germline V gene. The CDR3 has 13 amino acids. V was clipped by 6 bases and J by 5 bases, with 13 bases between them. CDR3 sequence: CASSIRGSYGYTF. The CDR3 region has the DNA TGTGCCAGCAGCATCAGGGGATCTTATGGCTACACCTTC.

V is TRBV10-1 and J is TRBJ2-3; 8 bases are shared with TRBD2. With 3 bases clipped from V and 0 bases from J, the junction kept 8 bases outside the gene matches. The CDR3 loop spans 17 amino acids. CDR1 and CDR2 from the germline V gene are WNHNN and SYGVQD (reference sequence). As DNA, the CDR3 is TGCGCCAGCAGTGATAGCGGGGCGGATACTAGCACAGATACGCAGTATTTT. It specifies CASSDSGADTSTDTQYF.

V and J are TRBV7-2 and TRBJ1-5, with D unresolved. Trimming took off 1 base at V and 0 bases at J, with 10 bases between the two ends. The CDR3 spans 16 residues. Germline-derived CDR1 and CDR2 are SGHTA and FQGNSA. CDR3: CASSLGIRYSNQPQHF. DNA for the CDR3: TGTGCCAGCAGCTTAGGGATTCGGTATAGCAATCAGCCCCAGCATTTT.

This rearrangement joins TRBV5-1 to TRBJ2-3; D is possibly TRBD1 (6 bases). The length of the CDR3 is 14 residues. Germline V gene data show CDR1 as SGHRS and CDR2 as YFSETQ. The V end lost 2 bases, the J end lost 5 bases, and 12 bases lay between the germline ends. CDR3 region: CASSLQPGEDTQYF. CDR3 DNA: TGCGCCAGCAGCTTACAACCAGGGGAAGATACGCAGTATTTT.

In the case of this clone: Other DNA sequences in this sample translate to the same CDR3. This chain uses TRBV5-1 with TRBJ2-3; the D is unclear. CDR3 length equals 14 residues. The germline V gene has CDR1 SGHRS and CDR2 YFSETQ. Trimming shortened V by 0 bases and J by 2 bases, and 7 bases separated the two germline ends. The CDR3 protein is CASSLDLPTDTQYF. In nucleotides, the CDR3 is TGCGCCAGCAGCTTGGACTTACCCACAGATACGCAGTATTTT.